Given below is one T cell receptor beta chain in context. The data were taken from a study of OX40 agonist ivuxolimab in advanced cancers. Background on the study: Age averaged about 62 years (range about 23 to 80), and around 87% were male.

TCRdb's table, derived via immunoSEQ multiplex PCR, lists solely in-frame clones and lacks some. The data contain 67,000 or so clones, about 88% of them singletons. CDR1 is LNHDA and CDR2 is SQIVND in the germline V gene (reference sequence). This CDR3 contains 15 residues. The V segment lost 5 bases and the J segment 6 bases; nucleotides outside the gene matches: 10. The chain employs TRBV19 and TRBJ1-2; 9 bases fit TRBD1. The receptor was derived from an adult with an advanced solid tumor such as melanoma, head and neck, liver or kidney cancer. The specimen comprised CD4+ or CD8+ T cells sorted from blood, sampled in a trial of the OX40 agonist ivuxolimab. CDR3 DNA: TGTGCCAGTAGTCCCCCACCTGACAGGGGGAATGGCTACACCTTC. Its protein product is CASSPPPDRGNGYTF. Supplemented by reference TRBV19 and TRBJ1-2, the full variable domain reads DGGITQSPKYLFRKEGQNVTLSCEQNLNHDAMYWYRQDPGQGLRLIYYSQIVNDFQKGDIAEGYSVSREKKESFPLTVTSAQKNPTAFYLCASSPPPDRGNGYTFGSGTRLTVV.